These 10 T cell receptor beta chains came from one sample sequenced in a study of CD8+ T cells in alopecia areata. cDNA serving as the sequencing template came from extracted, reverse transcribed RNA. Measured with immunoSEQ multiplex PCR; TCRdb has only the in-frame clones, and not every one. This repertoire shows some 170,000 clones, about three fifths found once; its top ten account for about a sixth. The treatment denotes: oral pan-JAK inhibitor, 5-10 mg twice daily. Sequences were derived from CD4+ T cells sorted from blood, sampled between weeks 55 and 70, from a patient treated with tofacitinib. Receptors originate from a human donor with alopecia areata.

The gene calls are TRBV9 and TRBJ2-7; 10 bases are a match to TRBD2. Germline CDR1 SGDLS, CDR2 YYNGEE. Trimming took 0 bases from V and 5 from J; bases not matched to a gene: 14. This CDR3 has 18 residues. This chain's CDR3 is CASSVGLAGARGLHEQYF. The CDR3 DNA reads as TGTGCCAGCAGCGTAGGTCTAGCGGGGGCCCGGGGACTCCACGAGCAGTACTTC.

This clone was counted only a few times. This chain joins TRBV7-9 and TRBJ2-5; 11 bases are a match to TRBD2. The CDR3 runs 16 residues. V lost 5 bases and J lost 3; bases outside the gene matches: 8. Germline CDR1 is SEHNR and CDR2 is FQNEAQ (reference sequence). The CDR3 nucleotides are TGTGCCAGCAGCCAGGGCACTAGCGGGAGCAAAGAGACCCAGTACTTC. It yields the protein CASSQGTSGSKETQYF.

The gene calls are TRBV27 and TRBJ2-6; tentatively, D is TRBD1 (6 bases). This CDR3 contains 17 residues. Germline lookup yields CDR1 MNHEY and CDR2 SMNVEV (reference sequence). Trimming cost V 5 bases and J 2 bases, with 16 bases left between them. The CDR3 reads CASSKVRGSTGANVLTF. In nucleotides, the CDR3 is TGTGCCAGCAGTAAGGTCAGGGGCTCAACTGGGGCCAACGTCCTGACTTTC.

The J gene is TRBJ2-3, the V gene TRBV15, with D uncertain. Trimming shortened V by 2 bases and J by 5 bases, and 14 bases separated the two germline ends. CDR1 and CDR2 from the germline V gene are LNHNV and YYDKDF (reference sequence). This CDR3 contains 15 residues. Written as DNA, the CDR3 is TGTGCCACCAGCAGAACCGCCCCCTGGAAAGATACGCAGTATTTT. This codes for CATSRTAPWKDTQYF.

This clone appeared many times. This chain links TRBV5-8 with TRBJ2-5, with D perhaps TRBD1 (6 bases). In germline, CDR1 is SGHTS, CDR2 YDEGEE. This CDR3 has 14 amino acids. The V gene lost 4 bases and the J gene lost 4 bases, with 14 bases spanning the gap. The CDR3 protein is CASSPRTVPETQYF. CDR3 sequence (DNA): TGTGCCAGCAGCCCCCGGACAGTCCCAGAGACCCAGTACTTC.

The chain is built from TRBV6-1 and TRBJ2-1, with TRBD1 matching over 7 bases. Germline V gene lookup returns CDR1 MNHNS and CDR2 SASEGT. V was pared by 6 bases and J by 2 bases, with 4 bases of the junction left unmatched. CDR3 length equals 14 residues. CDR3 amino acids: CASRRDSPYNEQFF. The DNA of the CDR3 is TGTGCCAGCAGAAGGGACAGTCCCTACAATGAGCAGTTCTTC.

This clone was seen more than once but under ten times. V usage is TRBV29-1 and J usage is TRBJ2-7; D ambiguous. CDR1 and CDR2 from the germline V gene are SQVTM and ANQGSEA. The CDR3 length is 12 residues. Trimming removed 4 bases from V and 0 bases from J, with 7 bases in between. The CDR3 DNA reads as TGCAGCGTTGTGCCGAGCTCCTACGAGCAGTACTTC. Translation: CSVVPSSYEQYF.

This clone has a single count. V usage is TRBV4-1 and J usage is TRBJ2-1, with a weak D call TRBD2 (6 bases). Germline values: CDR1 MGHRA, CDR2 YSYEKL. Trimming removed 2 bases at V and 1 base at J, with 12 bases between. The length of the CDR3 is 16 residues. The DNA of the CDR3 is TGCGCCAGCAGCCAACCGGGACTGCGGTCCTACAATGAGCAGTTCTTC. This sequence encodes CASSQPGLRSYNEQFF.

This chain links TRBV7-9 with TRBJ2-5; D might be TRBD2 (6 bases). The CDR3 contains 13 residues. CDR1 SEHNR and CDR2 FQNEAQ come from the germline V gene (reference sequence). Deletions cut 3 bases from V and 6 bases from J, with 11 bases between. CDR3 residues: CASSLAGLKTQYF. Here the CDR3 DNA reads TGTGCCAGCAGCTTGGCGGGGTTAAAGACCCAGTACTTC.

V is TRBV4-1 and J is TRBJ2-6, with D unclear. V was trimmed by 2 bases and J by 0 bases, leaving 11 bases between them. CDR1 is MGHRA and CDR2 is YSYEKL in the germline V gene. The CDR3 is 17 residues long. CDR3 in amino acids: CASSQLLVGSGANVLTF. DNA of the CDR3: TGCGCCAGCAGCCAACTGCTTGTAGGCTCTGGGGCCAACGTCCTGACTTTC.